These 21 T cell receptor beta chains were all obtained from the same sample, sequenced in a study of identical twins. Each CDR3 protein is one row after TCRdb ran MiXCR on the 5' RACE reads. Of about 920,000 distinct CDR3 sequences detected, 9% to 15% appear once; the ten largest clones hold around 1.6%. The same sample was also studied in work on yellow fever vaccine responses in identical twins.

Sequenced sample: PBMCs. These receptors all come from a woman aged 18 to 35 in good health.

This clonotype was observed a few times. In DNA, the CDR3 is TGTGCCAGCAGCCTAAATAGCGGGCCACCTACAGATACGCAGTATTTT. Amino acid sequence: CASSLNSGPPTDTQYF. The V and J genes are TRBV7-9 and TRBJ2-3; 7 bases match TRBD2. The trim removed 5 bases at V and 3 bases at J, leaving 11 bases unmatched. Germline CDR1 and CDR2: SEHNR and FQNEAQ (reference sequence). The CDR3 consists of 16 residues.

The chain carries TRBV20-1 and TRBJ2-7; TRBD2 might be the D (5 bases). This CDR3 comprises 13 residues. Germline values: CDR1 DFQATT, CDR2 SNEGSKA (reference sequence). Trimming removed 6 bases from V and 1 base from J, with 13 bases in between. Here the CDR3 DNA reads TGCAGTGCCCCACTAGGCGGTTCCTACGAGCAGTACTTC. It encodes CSAPLGGSYEQYF.

The table lists this clonotype with many counts. The V call is TRBV6-5, the J call TRBJ1-1; 8 bases map to TRBD1. Per germline, CDR1 MNHEY and CDR2 SVGAGI. V lost 8 bases, J lost 0 bases, and 2 bases stayed unmatched. There are 13 residues in the CDR3. The CDR3 here is CASGQGMNTEAFF. The CDR3 DNA reads as TGTGCCAGCGGACAGGGCATGAACACTGAAGCTTTCTTT.

The V call is TRBV6-1, the J call TRBJ2-3; 10 bases fit TRBD1. The CDR3 sequence is 15 residues long. Trimming cost V 5 bases and J 5 bases; bases outside gene matches: 7. Germline V lookup: CDR1 MNHNS, CDR2 SASEGT. CDR3 loop: CASSPLDRGGDTQYF. The CDR3, as DNA: TGTGCCAGCAGTCCCCTGGACAGGGGGGGAGATACGCAGTATTTT.

This clonotype was counted many times. V usage is TRBV28 and J usage is TRBJ1-2; TRBD1 matches at 8 bases. CDR3 length: 14 residues. After removal of 4 bases from V and 7 bases from J, the junction contained 8 bases not matched to a gene. Germline CDR1 MDHEN, CDR2 SYDVKM. CDR3 loop: CASSSPGQASGYTF. In DNA, the CDR3 is TGTGCCAGCAGTTCACCGGGACAGGCGTCTGGCTACACCTTC.

This clonotype was detected ten times or more. The chain uses TRBV12-3 or TRBV12-4 and TRBJ1-1, with no clear D. This CDR3 has 13 residues. Trimming removed 6 bases at V and 1 base at J, with 9 bases between. CDR3 region: CASSSQENTEAFF. CDR3 nucleotides: TGTGCCAGCAGCTCCCAGGAGAACACTGAAGCTTTCTTT.

There are a few counts of this clonotype. The CDR3 bases are TGTGCCAGCAGCCAATTAGGGACAGGGTTTCGGAGCGAGCAGTACTTC. As protein: CASSQLGTGFRSEQYF. This chain connects TRBV7-6 to TRBJ2-7, with 9 bases identical to TRBD1. The J segment lost 6 bases and the V segment lost 5 bases, leaving 14 bases of the junction unmatched. This CDR3 has 16 amino acids. CDR1 and CDR2 (germline): SGHVS, FNYEAQ.

This chain joins TRBV10-3 and TRBJ1-2; 7 bases map to TRBD1. CDR1 and CDR2 (germline): ENHRY, SYGVKD. The junction had 11 bases not matched to a gene; V was cut back by 6 bases and J by 7 bases. The CDR3 has 14 residues. Written as DNA, the CDR3 is TGTGCCATCAGGGAACTACAGGGGCTAGGTGGCTACACCTTC. This sequence encodes CAIRELQGLGGYTF.

The chain uses TRBV5-7 and TRBJ1-6; unclear D gene. Being an ORF, TRBV5-7 has a function that is uncertain. The CDR3 consists of 15 residues. V lost 2 bases and J 6 bases, leaving 12 bases between the germline ends. CDR3 sequence: CASSLRGNVNSPLHF. The CDR3 nucleotides read TGTGCCAGCAGCTTAAGAGGGAATGTTAATTCACCCCTCCACTTT.

The chain has TRBV14 and TRBJ1-2; D not resolved. This CDR3 is built from 16 residues. In germline, CDR1 is SGHDN, CDR2 FVKESK. Trimming removed 1 base at V and 6 bases at J, with 18 bases between. The CDR3 spells CASSQATLTFGDGYTF. The CDR3 DNA sequence: TGTGCCAGCAGCCAAGCAACTCTCACCTTCGGGGATGGCTACACCTTC.

The V gene is TRBV4-2, the J gene TRBJ2-7; TRBD2 aligns across 7 bases. J was trimmed by 2 bases and V by 3 bases; bases with no gene match: 4. The CDR3 consists of 14 residues. Germline V gives CDR1 LGHNA, CDR2 YNFKEQ. In nucleotides, the CDR3 is TGTGCCAGCAGCCACCGGGGACTACCCTACGAGCAGTACTTC. Protein product: CASSHRGLPYEQYF.

The chain recombines TRBV2 with TRBJ2-5, with TRBD1 identical over 8 bases. Germline loops: CDR1 SNHLY, CDR2 FYNNEI. Germline trimming cut 6 bases from V and 5 bases from J; bases unmatched to any gene: 5. This CDR3 is 13 amino acids long. The CDR3 DNA reads TGTGCCAGCAGCCAGGGGGCTCGGGAGACCCAGTACTTC. This sequence encodes CASSQGARETQYF.

This clonotype was detected only a few times. V gene TRBV24-1 combines with J gene TRBJ2-4; no definite D call. The CDR3 is 14 amino acids. Per the germline V gene, CDR1 is KGHDR and CDR2 is SFDVKD. V was shortened by 4 bases and J by 0 bases, with 6 bases between the two germline ends. This CDR3 is CATSEAGAKNIQYF. The CDR3 DNA reads TGTGCCACCAGTGAGGCCGGAGCCAAAAACATTCAGTACTTC.

The table lists this clonotype with a few counts. J is TRBJ2-3 and V is TRBV20-1; 8 bases fit TRBD2. V was pared by 3 bases and J by 2 bases, with 7 bases of the junction left unmatched. In germline, CDR1 is DFQATT, CDR2 SNEGSKA (reference sequence). The CDR3 has 15 residues. The CDR3 protein is CSASHLAGPTDTQYF. The CDR3 DNA reads TGCAGTGCTAGCCATCTAGCGGGCCCCACAGATACGCAGTATTTT.

This clonotype was recorded many times. The chain is built from TRBV7-9 and TRBJ2-7; D is ambiguous. Germline-derived CDR1 and CDR2 are SEHNR and FQNEAQ (reference sequence). The CDR3 is made up of 12 amino acids. Trimming took 0 bases from V and 7 from J, leaving 7 bases between them. CDR3 nucleotides: TGTGCCAGCAGCTTAGCGCCTGGAGAGCAGTACTTC. Protein: CASSLAPGEQYF.

This chain links TRBV6-5 with TRBJ2-4; a weak D match, TRBD1 (6 bases). V was clipped by 6 bases and J by 2 bases, with 11 bases between them. The CDR3 runs to 14 residues. CDR1 and CDR2 from the germline V gene are MNHEY and SVGAGI. The DNA for the CDR3 is TGTGCCAGCAGATTACAGGGAACCAAAAACATTCAGTACTTC. Encoded protein: CASRLQGTKNIQYF.

This clonotype was observed a few times. J is TRBJ1-1 and V is TRBV19, with D perhaps matching TRBD1 (5 bases). The V gene's germline CDR1 is LNHDA and CDR2 SQIVND (reference sequence). The germline V and J ends were trimmed by 1 base and 5 bases, with 14 bases remaining between them. The CDR3 is made up of 15 amino acids. The CDR3, as DNA: TGTGCCAGTAGTATAGGACCAGGGCGGGCGACTGAAGCTTTCTTT. Protein product: CASSIGPGRATEAFF.

This clonotype was seen a handful of times. The chain employs TRBV29-1 and TRBJ2-3, with D unresolved. The CDR3 spans 12 residues. Germline CDR1 SQVTM, CDR2 ANQGSEA. The V and J ends lost 7 bases and 1 base respectively, with 9 bases between them. The CDR3 region has the DNA TGCAGCGCCCCCAAGGGCACAGATACGCAGTATTTT. Its protein product is CSAPKGTDTQYF.

This clonotype appeared a single time. The chain uses TRBV4-1 and TRBJ1-1; TRBD1 matches at 12 bases. The junction had 12 bases not matched to a gene; V was cut back by 0 bases and J by 1 base. In germline, CDR1 is MGHRA, CDR2 YSYEKL. The CDR3 covers 20 residues. DNA of the CDR3: TGCGCCAGCAGCCAAGATGTGGAGGGACAGGGGGCGAGGGGGAACACTGAAGCTTTCTTT. Its translation is CASSQDVEGQGARGNTEAFF.

This clonotype occurred a few times. V is TRBV11-2 and J is TRBJ1-2; 8 nucleotides line up with TRBD1. CDR1 and CDR2 (germline): SGHAT, FQNNGV. The CDR3 sequence is 12 residues long. V lost 6 bases and J lost 8; bases outside the gene matches: 5. Here the CDR3 DNA reads TGTGCCAGCAGTCAGGGGGCTACGGGCTACACCTTC. The encoded protein is CASSQGATGYTF.

There are a few counts of this clonotype. The CDR3 DNA is TGTGCCAGCAGCCGCATCGACAGGGGATATAACAATGAGCAGTTCTTC. It is translated as CASSRIDRGYNNEQFF. The chain recombines TRBV4-2 with TRBJ2-1; the match to TRBD1 covers 8 bases. The CDR3 has 16 amino acids. V was pared by 4 bases and J by 5 bases, with 10 bases of the junction left unmatched. From germline, CDR1 is LGHNA and CDR2 YNFKEQ.